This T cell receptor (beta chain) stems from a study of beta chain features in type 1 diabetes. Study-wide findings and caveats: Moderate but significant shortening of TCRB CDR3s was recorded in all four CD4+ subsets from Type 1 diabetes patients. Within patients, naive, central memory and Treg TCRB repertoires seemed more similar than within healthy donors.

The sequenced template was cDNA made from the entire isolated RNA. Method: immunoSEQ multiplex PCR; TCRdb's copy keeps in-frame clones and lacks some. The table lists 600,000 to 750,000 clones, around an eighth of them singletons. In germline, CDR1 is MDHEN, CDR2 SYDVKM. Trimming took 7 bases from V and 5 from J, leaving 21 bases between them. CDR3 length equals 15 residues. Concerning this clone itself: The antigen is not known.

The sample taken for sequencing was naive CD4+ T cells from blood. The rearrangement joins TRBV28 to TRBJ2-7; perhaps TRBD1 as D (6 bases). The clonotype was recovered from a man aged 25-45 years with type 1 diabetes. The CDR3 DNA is TGTGCCAGCACCGACCCGGCAGGGGCATTCCACGAGCAGTACTTC. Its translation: CASTDPAGAFHEQYF.